Listed below are T cell receptor beta chains from one sample, sequenced in a study of T cells in Graves' hyperthyroidism and ophthalmopathy. Each CDR3 protein is one row after TCRdb ran MiXCR on the multiplex PCR reads. The sample records hundreds of thousands of distinct CDR3 sequences, around 39% being singletons. The sample taken for sequencing was blood. Every receptor here comes from a man younger than 35 with Graves' hyperthyroidism. Each CDR3 is given with its conserved first and last residue. A D gene is named only where the DNA matches it firmly. Size tells how often a clone was seen (once, few, many) or the class of an expanded clone, and some rows leave it out.

j_call v_call d_call clone_size cdr3_aa cdr3_nt
TRBJ1-6 TRBV20-1 . . CSATVESPLHF TGCAGTGCTACGGTGGAATCACCCCTCCACTTT
TRBJ1-6 TRBV12-3/TRBV12-4 . . CASSWYRISYNSPLHF TGTGCCAGCAGTTGGTACCGGATCTCCTATAATTCACCCCTCCACTTT
TRBJ2-5 TRBV29-1 . . CSVGVGTYETQYF TGCAGCGTTGGTGTGGGTACCTACGAGACCCAGTACTTC
TRBJ2-7 TRBV7-2 . many CASSLARTYEQYF TGTGCCAGCAGCTTAGCCCGAACCTACGAGCAGTACTTC
TRBJ1-2 TRBV11-1 . once CASSPQSNYGYTF TGTGCCAGCTCCCCACAGAGTAACTATGGCTACACCTTC
TRBJ1-4 TRBV2 TRBD1 many CASRQGQGEKLFF TGTGCCAGTAGACAGGGGCAAGGGGAAAAACTGTTTTTT
TRBJ2-7 TRBV7-2 . few CASSLTESTDEQYF TGTGCCAGCAGCTTAACAGAAAGCACCGACGAGCAGTACTTC
TRBJ1-2 TRBV12-3/TRBV12-4 . . CASSFNSNYGYTF TGTGCCAGCAGTTTTAACAGTAACTATGGCTACACCTTC
TRBJ1-4 TRBV7-9 . . CATSSNPGREKLFF TGTGCCACCAGCAGCAATCCGGGACGGGAAAAACTGTTTTTT
TRBJ1-5 TRBV10-3 TRBD1 . CASSYDRGGRPQHF TGTGCCAGCAGTTACGACAGGGGGGGGCGGCCCCAGCATTTT
TRBJ2-5 TRBV6-2/TRBV6-3 TRBD2 . CASSSSGGWETQYF TGTGCCAGCAGTTCAAGCGGGGGTTGGGAGACCCAGTACTTC
TRBJ2-5 TRBV2 TRBD2 many CASSEGEAGGRETQYF TGTGCCAGCAGTGAAGGGGAAGCGGGGGGCAGGGAGACCCAGTACTTC
TRBJ1-2 TRBV7-2 . . CASSLGGPNNYGYTF TGTGCCAGCAGCTTAGGGGGGCCGAATAACTATGGCTACACCTTC
TRBJ1-5 TRBV9 . . CASSVVVPQGWAGNQPQHF TGTGCCAGCAGCGTAGTAGTACCCCAGGGTTGGGCAGGGAATCAGCCCCAGCATTTT
TRBJ1-5 TRBV6-6 TRBD1 . CASSWGTGNQPQHF TGTGCCAGCAGTTGGGGGACAGGCAATCAGCCCCAGCATTTT
TRBJ2-5 TRBV7-8 TRBD2 . CASSLVTSGGAETQYF TGTGCCAGCAGCTTAGTGACTAGCGGGGGGGCAGAGACCCAGTACTTC
TRBJ2-5 TRBV12-3/TRBV12-4 . . CASTSQGRKETQYF TGTGCCAGCACCTCCCAGGGCAGGAAAGAGACCCAGTACTTC
TRBJ2-2 TRBV29-1 . . CSVGKGNTGELFF TGCAGCGTTGGAAAAGGAAACACCGGGGAGCTGTTTTTT
TRBJ2-5 TRBV29-1 . many CSVEPDRDVETQYF TGCAGCGTTGAACCGGACCGGGATGTCGAGACCCAGTACTTC
TRBJ2-7 TRBV2 TRBD1 many CASKGRQGAYEQYF TGTGCCAGCAAAGGGCGACAGGGGGCCTACGAGCAGTACTTC
TRBJ2-7 TRBV5-6 . few CASSFVRDEQYF TGTGCCAGCAGCTTCGTGAGGGACGAGCAGTACTTC
TRBJ2-2 TRBV12-3/TRBV12-4 . . CASSQTSGELFF TGTGCCAGCAGTCAAACGAGCGGGGAGCTGTTTTTT
TRBJ1-1 TRBV5-1 . few CASSLVGGGYTEAFF TGCGCCAGCAGCTTAGTGGGGGGCGGGTACACTGAAGCTTTCTTT
TRBJ1-1 TRBV14 . many CASNLGGLMNTEAFF TGTGCCAGTAACCTCGGGGGTCTGATGAACACTGAAGCTTTCTTT
TRBJ2-2 TRBV10-3 . . CATEQGTDTGELFF TGTGCCACCGAACAGGGAACGGACACCGGGGAGCTGTTTTTT
TRBJ2-7 TRBV7-6 . many CASSPTGQAYEQYF TGTGCCAGCAGCCCCACGGGACAAGCCTACGAGCAGTACTTC
TRBJ2-5 TRBV7-6 . many CASSLAAIETQYF TGTGCCAGCAGCTTAGCCGCGATCGAGACCCAGTACTTC
TRBJ1-4 TRBV15 TRBD1 many CATSRAAGGSANEKLFF TGTGCCACCAGCAGAGCCGCAGGGGGCAGTGCTAATGAAAAACTGTTTTTT
TRBJ2-2 TRBV7-8 . few CASSLLGGGELFF TGTGCCAGCAGCTTGTTGGGCGGTGGGGAGCTGTTTTTT
TRBJ1-1 TRBV19 . many CASSIWRTEGNTEAFF TGTGCCAGTAGTATATGGCGTACTGAGGGGAACACTGAAGCTTTCTTT
TRBJ2-5 TRBV7-2 . . CASSARAPQETQYF TGTGCCAGCAGCGCCCGGGCTCCTCAAGAGACCCAGTACTTC
TRBJ2-6 TRBV29-1 TRBD1 many CSPPGQGSSGANVLTF TGCAGCCCTCCGGGACAGGGGAGCTCTGGGGCCAACGTCCTGACTTTC
TRBJ2-7 TRBV7-2 . . CASSLYGGAYEQYF TGTGCCAGCAGCTTATACGGGGGCGCCTACGAGCAGTACTTC
TRBJ2-7 TRBV10-3 TRBD2 many CAIAGTSTKQYF TGTGCCATCGCCGGGACTAGCACAAAGCAGTACTTC
TRBJ1-1 TRBV2 TRBD1 . CASSGGTGGRFTEAFF TGTGCCAGCAGTGGTGGGACAGGGGGCCGTTTCACTGAAGCTTTCTTT
TRBJ2-7 TRBV6-1 . few CASSEWPDEQYF TGTGCCAGCAGTGAATGGCCGGACGAGCAGTACTTC
TRBJ2-2 TRBV2 . . CASSEWQGNTGELSW TGTGCCAGCAGTGAGTGGCAGGGGAACACCGGGGAGCTGTCTTGG
TRBJ1-2 TRBV2 . . CASSYRVFYGYTF TGTGCCAGCAGTTACAGGGTATTCTATGGCTACACCTTC
TRBJ1-3 TRBV11-1 . . CASSLSLNTIYF TGTGCCAGCAGCTTATCACTGAACACCATATATTTT
TRBJ2-7 TRBV11-1 . . CASSQGDGSFYEQYF TGTGCCAGCAGCCAAGGGGACGGATCTTTCTACGAGCAGTACTTC
TRBJ2-2 TRBV7-8 . . CASSLEQANTGELFF TGTGCCAGCAGCTTGGAGCAGGCGAACACCGGGGAGCTGTTTTTT
TRBJ1-2 TRBV14 . . CASSQEPIWNGYTF TGTGCCAGCAGCCAAGAGCCGATTTGGAATGGCTACACCTTC
TRBJ2-7 TRBV10-3 TRBD1 many CAIGTDRGNEQYF TGTGCCATAGGAACGGACAGGGGTAACGAGCAGTACTTC
TRBJ1-2 TRBV4-1 . few CASSQDPTIYGYTF TGCGCCAGCAGCCAAGATCCCACCATCTATGGCTACACCTTC
TRBJ2-7 TRBV4-1 TRBD1 . CASSQVRDRVHEQYF TGCGCCAGCAGCCAAGTACGGGACAGGGTACACGAGCAGTACTTC
TRBJ2-2 TRBV7-3 TRBD1 few CASSLTQGTGPGELFF TGTGCCAGCAGCTTAACGCAAGGGACAGGGCCCGGGGAGCTGTTTTTT
TRBJ2-7 TRBV29-1 . once CSQGTAGNEQYF TGCAGCCAGGGGACAGCGGGCAACGAGCAGTACTTC
TRBJ1-3 TRBV2 . many CASSELMGNTIYF TGTGCCAGCAGTGAATTGATGGGAAACACCATATATTTT
TRBJ2-2 TRBV6-4 . many CASSDGNTGELFF TGTGCCAGCAGTGACGGAAACACCGGGGAGCTGTTTTTT
TRBJ1-6 TRBV20-1 TRBD1 many CSAPTRQGAYSPLHF TGCAGTGCCCCGACCCGACAGGGGGCATATTCACCCCTCCACTTT
TRBJ2-5 TRBV11-1 TRBD2 few CASSLGTSAIQETQYF TGTGCCAGCAGCCTCGGGACTAGCGCGATCCAAGAGACCCAGTACTTC
TRBJ1-1 TRBV7-2 TRBD1 . CASSIYRGRTEAFF TGTGCCAGCAGCATCTACAGGGGGAGGACTGAAGCTTTCTTT
TRBJ2-5 TRBV9 . few CASSLRALQETQYF TGTGCCAGCAGCTTAAGAGCGCTTCAAGAGACCCAGTACTTC
TRBJ1-1 TRBV2 . few CASSVDPLGGTTEAFF TGTGCCAGCAGCGTAGATCCTTTAGGGGGGACCACTGAAGCTTTCTTT